This T cell receptor (beta chain) stems from a study of T cells in Graves' hyperthyroidism and ophthalmopathy. Each patient was aged 18 to 65 and had newly diagnosed hyperthyroidism of under 2 months' duration. Exclusion followed for patients with uncontrolled infection, other autoimmune disease, pregnancy or lactation. From germline, CDR1 is SGHTA and CDR2 FQGTGA. This CDR3 has 14 amino acids. J lost 7 bases, V lost 5 bases, and 7 bases had no gene match. There were TCR beta CDR3 regions amplified from RNA transcripts. RT-PCR in the first round (using the HTBI primer set) targeted the TCR CDR3. In TCRdb, the multiplex PCR reads were re-called with MiXCR into one record per CDR3 protein. The table includes about 480,000 distinct CDR3 sequences, around an eighth detected once.

The receptor's source is a woman under 30 with Graves' hyperthyroidism. The rearrangement joins TRBV7-3 to TRBJ2-1; 8 bases are shared with TRBD2. Sequenced sample: blood. CDR3 nucleotide sequence: TGTGCCAGCAGCCTAGAAGCGGGGGAGAATGAGCAGTTCTTC. This translates into CASSLEAGENEQFF.